This paragraph covers one T cell receptor beta chain sequence. These data belong to a study of shared clonotypes between healthy human individuals. CDR3 length equals 16 residues. CDR1 is SGHRS and CDR2 is YFSETQ in the germline V gene. V lost 0 bases to trimming and J lost 3 bases, with 15 bases between them. The assay was immunoSEQ multiplex PCR, and TCRdb's table has in-frame clones only and misses some. The sample holds about 500,000 clones, roughly three quarters seen once. The sequence came from a woman aged 40 to 50 in good health. Some clones in this sample may be carry-over from other donors' samples. V and J are TRBV5-1 and TRBJ1-1, with D maybe TRBD1 (5 bases). Sample: PBMCs. The CDR3 here is CASSLAGWGIDTEAFF. The CDR3 region has the DNA TGCGCCAGCAGCTTGGCTGGGTGGGGCATCGACACTGAAGCTTTCTTT.